This passage covers 12 T cell receptor beta chains from one sample sequenced in a study of technical replicates of blood from a few donors. Data came from immunoSEQ multiplex PCR; TCRdb stores just in-frame clones and leaves some out. There are around 13,000 clones in the sample; 84% occur only once, and over 9.5% lies in the top ten. Input material: PBMCs. The source is a human donor in good health.

V gene TRBV19 combines with J gene TRBJ2-5, with 8 bases matching TRBD1. The CDR3 runs to 15 residues. The ends lost 5 bases at V and 1 base at J; junction bases unmatched: 6. The germline CDR1 and CDR2 sequences are LNHDA and SQIVND (reference sequence). The CDR3 DNA reads TGTGCCAGTAGTGGTAATACAGGGGGCCAAGAGACCCAGTACTTC. Its protein is CASSGNTGGQETQYF. The whole variable domain, remainder taken from reference TRBV19 and TRBJ2-5, is DGGITQSPKYLFRKEGQNVTLSCEQNLNHDAMYWYRQDPGQGLRLIYYSQIVNDFQKGDIAEGYSVSREKKESFPLTVTSAQKNPTAFYLCASSGNTGGQETQYFGPGTRLLVL.

This chain uses TRBV5-1 with TRBJ1-2; possible D gene TRBD1, 6 bases. This CDR3 region has 12 residues. Germline assignment: CDR1 SGHRS and CDR2 YFSETQ. V gave up 4 bases and J gave up 5 bases, with 9 bases separating them. CDR3 amino acids: CASSGDIYGYTF. The CDR3 nucleotides read TGCGCCAGCAGCGGGGACATTTATGGCTACACCTTC. The full variable domain, its missing parts supplied by reference TRBV5-1 and TRBJ1-2, is KAGVTQTPRYLIKTRGQQVTLSCSPISGHRSVSWYQQTPGQGLQFLFEYFSETQRNKGNFPGRFSGRQFSNSRSEMNVSTLELGDSALYLCASSGDIYGYTFGSGTRLTVV.

The rearrangement links TRBV5-1 to TRBJ2-1, with 7 bases aligning to TRBD1. This CDR3 has 15 amino acids. Germline values: CDR1 SGHRS, CDR2 YFSETQ. With 4 bases clipped from V and 2 bases from J, the junction kept 6 bases outside the gene matches. CDR3 sequence reads: CASSPGQEAYNEQFF. CDR3 coding DNA: TGCGCCAGCAGCCCCGGACAGGAGGCCTACAATGAGCAGTTCTTC.

The genes are TRBV12-5 and TRBJ2-3, with 12 bases that match TRBD2. Germline V gene sequence: CDR1 LGHNT, CDR2 FRNRAP. The CDR3 runs to 16 residues. V trimming: 1 base; J trimming: 2 bases; junction bases outside the gene matches: 1. The CDR3 is CASGLGTSGTTDTQYF. Here the CDR3 DNA reads TGTGCTAGTGGTTTGGGGACTAGCGGGACCACAGATACGCAGTATTTT.

V usage is TRBV6-1 and J usage is TRBJ1-1; D is uncertain. V was cut by 2 bases and J by 0 bases, with 4 bases left in between. This CDR3 comprises 13 residues. Per the germline V gene, CDR1 is MNHNS and CDR2 is SASEGT. CDR3 residues: CASSETVNTEAFF. The CDR3 DNA is TGTGCCAGCAGTGAAACGGTGAACACTGAAGCTTTCTTT.

V usage is TRBV27 and J usage is TRBJ1-1; tentatively, D is TRBD1 (6 bases). Germline CDR1 MNHEY, CDR2 SMNVEV (reference sequence). V was cut by 6 bases and J by 3 bases, with 11 bases left in between. The CDR3 runs to 13 residues. In DNA, the CDR3 is TGTGCCAGCAGCCGGGACACTTACACTGAAGCTTTCTTT. Translating it yields CASSRDTYTEAFF.

The V and J genes are TRBV14 and TRBJ2-7; 8 positions match TRBD2. Trimming removed 4 bases from V and 4 bases from J; junction bases left unmatched: 9. Germline CDR1 SGHDN, CDR2 FVKESK. CDR3 length equals 15 residues. In nucleotides, the CDR3 is TGTGCCAGCAGCCCTCGAGCGGGAGTTAGTTACGAGCAGTACTTC. It encodes CASSPRAGVSYEQYF.

The chain is built from TRBV19 and TRBJ2-7, with D possibly matching TRBD1 (5 bases). Germline V gene data show CDR1 as LNHDA and CDR2 as SQIVND (reference sequence). This CDR3 region has 16 residues. Deletions cut 5 bases from V and 2 bases from J, with 19 bases between. The CDR3 here is CASSRNSDTLTYEQYF. For the CDR3, the DNA is TGTGCCAGTAGTCGTAACTCGGACACCCTTACCTACGAGCAGTACTTC.

In this sample, this clone turned up once. This chain links TRBV27 with TRBJ2-1; D is possibly TRBD2 (5 bases). The germline gives CDR1 MNHEY, CDR2 SMNVEV (reference sequence). V dropped 2 bases and J dropped 0 bases, with 11 bases sitting between them. CDR3 size: 16 residues. In DNA form, the CDR3 reads TGTGCCAGCAGTTTAGGAGGATTTGGCTCCTACAATGAGCAGTTCTTC. Translated: CASSLGGFGSYNEQFF.

This rearrangement joins TRBV19 to TRBJ2-1; D is uncertain. V was clipped by 5 bases and J by 0 bases, with 11 bases between them. CDR3 length: 15 amino acids. CDR1 is LNHDA, CDR2 SQIVND, per germline (reference sequence). CDR3 sequence reads: CASSPTATSYNEQFF. CDR3 bases: TGTGCCAGTAGTCCGACTGCGACCTCCTACAATGAGCAGTTCTTC.

This clone was seen only once. The CDR3 here is CASSSPGEQFF. The CDR3 DNA sequence: TGTGCCAGCAGCTCCCCGGGTGAGCAGTTCTTC. The V and J genes are TRBV5-6 and TRBJ2-1; D call uncertain. V was shortened by 3 bases and J by 9 bases, with 7 bases between the two germline ends. The CDR3 loop spans 11 amino acids. Germline V gene sequence: CDR1 SGHDT, CDR2 YYEEEE.

The gene calls are TRBV18 and TRBJ2-1, with D perhaps matching TRBD1 (6 bases). The ends were cut back, 0 bases at V and 4 bases at J, with 16 bases in the middle. The length of the CDR3 is 17 residues. Germline loops: CDR1 KGHSH, CDR2 LQKENI. CDR3 sequence reads: CASSPPLTHDRYNEQFF. CDR3 DNA sequence: TGTGCCAGCTCACCACCCCTGACCCATGACAGGTACAATGAGCAGTTCTTC. Drawing the rest from reference TRBV18 and TRBJ2-1, the complete variable domain is NAGVMQNPRHLVRRRGQEARLRCSPMKGHSHVYWYRQLPEEGLKFMVYLQKENIIDESGMPKERFSAEFPKEGPSILRIQQVVRGDSAAYFCASSPPLTHDRYNEQFFGPGTRLTVL.